The entry below describes one T cell receptor beta chain. The data stem from a study of shared T cell receptors in the human thymus. Germline trimming cut 7 bases from V and 3 bases from J; bases unmatched to any gene: 9. Germline values: CDR1 MNHNS, CDR2 SASEGT. This CDR3 comprises 15 residues. Sequenced by immunoSEQ multiplex PCR; TCRdb stores in-frame clones only, minus some. The sample shows roughly 660,000 clones, roughly 88% of them seen only once. The same sample was also studied in work on human thymus T cells.

The TCR comes from a boy younger than two with a congenital heart defect. Sample: thymocytes. The chain recombines TRBV6-1 with TRBJ2-1; 7 nucleotides line up with TRBD2. This chain's CDR3 is CASNLAANHYNEQFF. CDR3 coding DNA: TGTGCCAGCAACCTAGCGGCAAACCACTACAATGAGCAGTTCTTC.